The 9 T cell receptor beta chains below come from one sample, sequenced in a study of shared clonotypes between healthy human individuals. TCRdb's table, derived via immunoSEQ multiplex PCR, lists solely in-frame clones and lacks some. The sample has approximately 1,500,000 clones, around 97% seen once. Sequencing used naive CD4+ T cells sorted from blood. Documented subset: CD45RA+ positively selected. The source is a man aged 25 to 45 in good health.

V and J are TRBV2 and TRBJ2-7; TRBD2 matches 7 bases. The CDR3 length is 15 residues. Germline V gene sequence: CDR1 SNHLY, CDR2 FYNNEI. V shed 0 bases, J shed 1 base, and the junction held 3 bases outside the gene matches. CDR3 bases: TGTGCCAGCAGTGAAGCCGGGACTAATTCCTACGAGCAGTACTTC. This codes for CASSEAGTNSYEQYF.

This clone was detected only once. The chain links TRBV5-4 to TRBJ1-4; D remains unclear. The ends were cut back, 0 bases at V and 8 bases at J, with 11 bases in the middle. CDR1 and CDR2 from the germline V gene are SGHNT and YYREEE (reference sequence). CDR3 length equals 14 residues. This chain's CDR3 is CASSLGSVEEKLFF. The CDR3 DNA follows: TGTGCCAGCAGCTTGGGTTCGGTGGAGGAAAAACTGTTTTTT. The whole variable domain, filled in from reference TRBV5-4 and TRBJ1-4, reads ETGVTQSPTHLIKTRGQQVTLRCSSQSGHNTVSWYQQALGQGPQFIFQYYREEENGRGNFPPRFSGLQFPNYSSELNVNALELDDSALYLCASSLGSVEEKLFFGSGTQLSVL.

The V gene is TRBV18, the J gene TRBJ1-1; D is uncertain. CDR3 length: 15 residues. Trimming took off 3 bases at V and 3 bases at J, with 14 bases between the two ends. The germline V gene encodes CDR1 KGHSH and CDR2 LQKENI. The CDR3 DNA reads as TGTGCCAGCTCACCGTCGTGGGGATGGGACACTGAAGCTTTCTTT. Its translation: CASSPSWGWDTEAFF.

V is TRBV28 and J is TRBJ1-5; a possible D gene is TRBD1 (5 bases). The CDR3 totals 16 residues. The germline V gene encodes CDR1 MDHEN and CDR2 SYDVKM. V was pared by 3 bases and J by 2 bases, with 14 bases between. In nucleotides, the CDR3 is TGTGCCAGCAGTTTGGAATGGGGGGGAGGCAATCAGCCCCAGCATTTT. It yields the protein CASSLEWGGGNQPQHF.

The chain combines TRBV7-8 with TRBJ1-5; D call uncertain. The V end lost 1 base, the J end lost 4 bases, and 5 bases lay between the germline ends. The CDR3 has 13 amino acids. Germline CDR1 reads SGHVS; CDR2 reads FQNEAQ. The CDR3 DNA sequence: TGTGCCAGCAGCTTAGGTTTAAATCAGCCCCAGCATTTT. Translation gives CASSLGLNQPQHF.

This clone was observed once. This chain links TRBV10-3 with TRBJ2-3, with 9 bases aligning to TRBD1. CDR3 length: 14 amino acids. Germline loops: CDR1 ENHRY, CDR2 SYGVKD. J lost 4 bases, V lost 5 bases, and 4 bases had no gene match. The CDR3 reads CAISPGQGPDTQYF. The CDR3 coding sequence is TGTGCCATCAGTCCGGGACAGGGCCCAGATACGCAGTATTTT.

In this sample, this clone turned up once. The chain couples TRBV28 to TRBJ2-7; TRBD2 might be the D (5 bases). Germline V gene sequence: CDR1 MDHEN, CDR2 SYDVKM. This CDR3 comprises 14 residues. The V end was cut by 6 bases, the J end by 2 bases, with 14 bases between. In DNA form, the CDR3 reads TGTGCCAGCAGCCCGGGGAGCCTTCCCTACGAGCAGTACTTC. This codes for CASSPGSLPYEQYF.

This sequence joins TRBV5-1 and TRBJ2-1; 9 bases are a match to TRBD2. This CDR3 is built from 15 residues. Germline CDR1 is SGHRS and CDR2 is YFSETQ. With 2 bases clipped from V and 1 base from J, the junction kept 1 base outside the gene matches. The CDR3 loop reads CASSFAGGSYNEQFF. CDR3 nucleotide sequence: TGCGCCAGCAGCTTCGCGGGAGGGTCCTACAATGAGCAGTTCTTC.

The genes are TRBV5-6 and TRBJ1-3; unclear D gene. The CDR3 sequence is 18 residues long. V was shortened by 3 bases and J by 0 bases, with 19 bases between the two germline ends. The V gene's germline CDR1 is SGHDT and CDR2 YYEEEE. This CDR3 is CASSYTRERPYSGNTIYF. The CDR3 region has the DNA TGTGCCAGCAGCTACACAAGGGAGAGGCCCTACTCTGGAAACACCATATATTTT.